The 2 T cell receptor beta chains reported below all come from one sample, sequenced in a study of cytotoxic CD8 clonotypes in ibrutinib-treated CLL. TCRdb's table, derived via immunoSEQ multiplex PCR, lists solely in-frame clones and lacks some. The table shows about 300,000 clones, with less than 85% occurring only once. Sequencing used PBMCs, obtained at disease progression, from a patient treated with ibrutinib. The source is a human donor with chronic lymphocytic leukemia.

This sequence joins TRBV5-6 and TRBJ1-2; no clear D. This CDR3 comprises 15 residues. Germline assignment: CDR1 SGHDT and CDR2 YYEEEE. V was pared by 4 bases and J by 3 bases, with 16 bases between. This CDR3 is CASSLLGPADYGYTF. Here the CDR3 DNA reads TGTGCCAGCAGCCTGCTAGGGCCAGCGGACTATGGCTACACCTTC. Full variable domain (rest looked up from reference TRBV5-6 and TRBJ1-2): DAGVTQSPTHLIKTRGQQVTLRCSPKSGHDTVSWYQQALGQGPQFIFQYYEEEERQRGNFPDRFSGHQFPNYSSELNVNALLLGDSALYLCASSLLGPADYGYTFGSGTRLTVV.

The rearrangement links TRBV29-1 to TRBJ2-7; 9 bases match TRBD2. This CDR3 region has 13 residues. Trimming at V came to 7 bases and at J to 3 bases, leaving 7 bases not matched to a gene. From germline, CDR1 is SQVTM and CDR2 ANQGSEA. DNA of the CDR3: TGCAGCGCAAGCGGGGGGCCAAACTACGAGCAGTACTTC. Protein sequence: CSASGGPNYEQYF.